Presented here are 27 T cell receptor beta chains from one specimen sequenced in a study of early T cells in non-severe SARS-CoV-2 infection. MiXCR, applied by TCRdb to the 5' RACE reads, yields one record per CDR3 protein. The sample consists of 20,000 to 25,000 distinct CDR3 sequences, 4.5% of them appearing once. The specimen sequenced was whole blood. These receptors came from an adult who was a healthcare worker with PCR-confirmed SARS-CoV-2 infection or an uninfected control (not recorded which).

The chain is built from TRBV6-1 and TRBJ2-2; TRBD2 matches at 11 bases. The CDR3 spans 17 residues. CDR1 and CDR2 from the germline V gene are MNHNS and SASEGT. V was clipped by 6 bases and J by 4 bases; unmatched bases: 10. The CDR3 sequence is CASRSRFGTSGTGELFF. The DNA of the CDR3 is TGTGCCAGCAGGAGCCGGTTTGGGACTAGCGGCACCGGGGAGCTGTTTTTT.

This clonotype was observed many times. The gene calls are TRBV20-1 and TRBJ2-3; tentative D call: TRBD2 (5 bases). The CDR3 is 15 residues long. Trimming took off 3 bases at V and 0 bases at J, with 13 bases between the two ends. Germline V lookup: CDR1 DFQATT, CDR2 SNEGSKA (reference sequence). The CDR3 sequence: CSARPARTSTDTQYF. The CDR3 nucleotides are TGCAGTGCTAGGCCCGCTAGGACTAGCACAGATACGCAGTATTTT.

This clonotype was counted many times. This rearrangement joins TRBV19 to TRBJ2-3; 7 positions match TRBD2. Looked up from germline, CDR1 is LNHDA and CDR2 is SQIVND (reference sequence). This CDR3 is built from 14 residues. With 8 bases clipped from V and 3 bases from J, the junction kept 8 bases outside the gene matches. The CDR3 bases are TGTGCCAGTGGTAGGGCGGGAGCAACAGATACGCAGTATTTT. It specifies CASGRAGATDTQYF.

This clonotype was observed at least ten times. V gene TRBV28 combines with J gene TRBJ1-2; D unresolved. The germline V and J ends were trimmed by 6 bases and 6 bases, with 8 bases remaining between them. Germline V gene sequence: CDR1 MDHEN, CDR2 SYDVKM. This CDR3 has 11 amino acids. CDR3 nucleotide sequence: TGTGCCAGCAGCCACACAAATGGCTACACCTTC. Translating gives CASSHTNGYTF.

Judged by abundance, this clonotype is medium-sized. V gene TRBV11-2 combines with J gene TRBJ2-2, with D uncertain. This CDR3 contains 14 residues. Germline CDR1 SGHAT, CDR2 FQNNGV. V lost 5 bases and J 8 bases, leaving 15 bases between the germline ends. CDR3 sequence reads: CASSPTRAEGELFF. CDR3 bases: TGTGCCAGCAGCCCTACCCGTGCGGAGGGGGAGCTGTTTTTT. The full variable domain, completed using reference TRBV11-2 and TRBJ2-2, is EAGVAQSPRYKIIEKRQSVAFWCNPISGHATLYWYQQILGQGPKLLIQFQNNGVVDDSQLPKDRFSAERLKGVDSTLKIQPAKLEDSAVYLCASSPTRAEGELFFGEGSRLTVL.

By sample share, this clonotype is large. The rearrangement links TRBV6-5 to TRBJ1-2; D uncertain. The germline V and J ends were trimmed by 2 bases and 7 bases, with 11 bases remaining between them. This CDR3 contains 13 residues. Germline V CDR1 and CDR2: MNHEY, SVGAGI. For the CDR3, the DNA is TGTGCCAGCAGTTACGGTAGTCAGTTTGGCTACACCTTC. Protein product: CASSYGSQFGYTF.

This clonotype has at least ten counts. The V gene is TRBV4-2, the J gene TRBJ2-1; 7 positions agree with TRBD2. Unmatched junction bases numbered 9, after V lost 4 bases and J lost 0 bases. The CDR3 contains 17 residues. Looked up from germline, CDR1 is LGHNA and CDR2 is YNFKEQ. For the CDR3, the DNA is TGTGCCAGCAGCCGGACTTCCGGGACTACCTCCTACAATGAGCAGTTCTTC. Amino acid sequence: CASSRTSGTTSYNEQFF.

The CDR3 region is CASSYRGVNQPQHF. In nucleotides, the CDR3 is TGTGCCAGCAGTTACCGAGGGGTCAATCAGCCCCAGCATTTT. The chain links TRBV6-2 or TRBV6-3 to TRBJ1-5; weak D call: TRBD1 (5 bases). V gave up 2 bases and J gave up 3 bases, with 8 bases separating them. CDR3 length equals 14 residues. CDR1 and CDR2 (germline): MNHEY, SVGEGT.

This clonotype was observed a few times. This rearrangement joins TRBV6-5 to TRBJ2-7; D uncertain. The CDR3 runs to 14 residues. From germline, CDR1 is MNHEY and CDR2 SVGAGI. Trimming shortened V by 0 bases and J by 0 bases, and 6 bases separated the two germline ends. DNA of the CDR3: TGTGCCAGCAGTTACTCAATTTCCTCCTACGAGCAGTACTTC. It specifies CASSYSISSYEQYF.

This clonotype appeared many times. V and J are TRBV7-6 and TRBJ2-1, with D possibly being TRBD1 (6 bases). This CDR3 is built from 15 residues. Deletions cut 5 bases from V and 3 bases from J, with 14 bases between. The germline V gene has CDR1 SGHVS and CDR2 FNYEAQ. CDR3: CASSRTGSGYNEQFF. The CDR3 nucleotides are TGTGCCAGCAGCCGTACAGGGAGCGGCTACAATGAGCAGTTCTTC.

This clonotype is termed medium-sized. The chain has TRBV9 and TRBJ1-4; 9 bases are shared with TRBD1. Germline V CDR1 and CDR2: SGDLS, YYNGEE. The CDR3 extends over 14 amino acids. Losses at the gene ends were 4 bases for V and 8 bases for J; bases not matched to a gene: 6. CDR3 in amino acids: CASSLGQGSEKLFF. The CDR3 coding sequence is TGTGCCAGCAGCTTGGGACAGGGAAGCGAAAAACTGTTTTTT.

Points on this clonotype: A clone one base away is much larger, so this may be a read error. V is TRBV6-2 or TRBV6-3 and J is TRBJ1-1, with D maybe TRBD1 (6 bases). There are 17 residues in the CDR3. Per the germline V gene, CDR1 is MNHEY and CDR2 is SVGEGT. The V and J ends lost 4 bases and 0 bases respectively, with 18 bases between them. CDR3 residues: CASSCVQGQGMNTEAFF. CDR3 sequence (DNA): TGTGCCAGCAGTTGCGTTCAGGGGCAAGGGATGAACACTGAAGCTTTCTTT.

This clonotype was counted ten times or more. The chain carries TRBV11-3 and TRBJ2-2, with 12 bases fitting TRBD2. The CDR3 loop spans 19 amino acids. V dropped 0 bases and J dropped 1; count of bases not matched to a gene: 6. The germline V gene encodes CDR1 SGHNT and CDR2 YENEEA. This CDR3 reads CASSLETTSGRMNTGELFF. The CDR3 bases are TGTGCCAGCAGCTTAGAGACCACTAGCGGGAGGATGAACACCGGGGAGCTGTTTTTT.

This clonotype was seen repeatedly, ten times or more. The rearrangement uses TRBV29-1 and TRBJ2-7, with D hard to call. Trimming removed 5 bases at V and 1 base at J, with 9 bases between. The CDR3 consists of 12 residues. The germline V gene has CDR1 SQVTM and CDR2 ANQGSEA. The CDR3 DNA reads TGCAGCGTTACACAGCAGTCCTACGAGCAGTACTTC. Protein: CSVTQQSYEQYF.

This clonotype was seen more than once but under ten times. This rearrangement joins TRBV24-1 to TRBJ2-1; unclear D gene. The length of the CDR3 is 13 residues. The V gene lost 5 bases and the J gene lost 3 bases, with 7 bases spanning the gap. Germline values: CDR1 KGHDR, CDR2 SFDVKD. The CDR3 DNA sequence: TGTGCCACCAGTGGGTCCAGCTACAATGAGCAGTTCTTC. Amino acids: CATSGSSYNEQFF.

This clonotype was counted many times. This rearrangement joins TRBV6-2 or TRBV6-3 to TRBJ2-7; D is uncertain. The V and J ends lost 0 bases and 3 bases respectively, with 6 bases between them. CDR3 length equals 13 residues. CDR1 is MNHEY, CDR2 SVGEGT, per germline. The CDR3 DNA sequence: TGTGCCAGCAGTTACTCGTTGAACTACGAGCAGTACTTC. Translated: CASSYSLNYEQYF.

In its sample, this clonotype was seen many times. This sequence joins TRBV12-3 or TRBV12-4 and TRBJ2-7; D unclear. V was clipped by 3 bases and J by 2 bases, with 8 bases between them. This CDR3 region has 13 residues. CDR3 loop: CASSFQFTYEQYF. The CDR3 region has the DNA TGTGCCAGCAGTTTCCAGTTCACCTACGAGCAGTACTTC.

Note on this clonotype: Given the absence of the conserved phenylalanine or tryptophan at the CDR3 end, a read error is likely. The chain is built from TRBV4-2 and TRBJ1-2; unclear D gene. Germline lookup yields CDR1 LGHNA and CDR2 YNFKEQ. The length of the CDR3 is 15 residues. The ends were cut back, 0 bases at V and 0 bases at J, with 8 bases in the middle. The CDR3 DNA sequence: TGTGCCAGCAGCCAAGATCCGACCGCTAACTATGGCTACACCTCC. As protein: CASSQDPTANYGYTS.

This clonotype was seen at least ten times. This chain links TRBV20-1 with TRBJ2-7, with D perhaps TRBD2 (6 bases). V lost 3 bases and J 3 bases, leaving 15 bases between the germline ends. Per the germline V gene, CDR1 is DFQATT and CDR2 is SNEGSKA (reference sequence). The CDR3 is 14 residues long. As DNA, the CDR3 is TGCAGTGCTAGCCCCAATGGGCGGGGCTACGAGCAGTACTTC. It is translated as CSASPNGRGYEQYF.

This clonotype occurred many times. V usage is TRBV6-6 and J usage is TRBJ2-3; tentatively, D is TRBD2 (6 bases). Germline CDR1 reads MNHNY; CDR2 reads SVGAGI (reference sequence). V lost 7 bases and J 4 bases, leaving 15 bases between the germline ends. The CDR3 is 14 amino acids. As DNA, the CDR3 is TGTGCCAGCACTCATGCGACTAGTCCAGATACGCAGTATTTT. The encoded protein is CASTHATSPDTQYF.

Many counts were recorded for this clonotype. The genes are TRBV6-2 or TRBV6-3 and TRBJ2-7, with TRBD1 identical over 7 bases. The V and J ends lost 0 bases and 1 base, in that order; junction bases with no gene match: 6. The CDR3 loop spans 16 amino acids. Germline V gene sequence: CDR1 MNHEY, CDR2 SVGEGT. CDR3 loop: CASSYSSGQQSYEQYF. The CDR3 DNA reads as TGTGCCAGCAGTTACTCCTCGGGACAGCAATCCTACGAGCAGTACTTC.

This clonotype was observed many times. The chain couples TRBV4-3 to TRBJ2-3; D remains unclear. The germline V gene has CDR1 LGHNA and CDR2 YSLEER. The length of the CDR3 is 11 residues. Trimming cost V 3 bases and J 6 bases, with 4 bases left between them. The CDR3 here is CASSQGDTQYF. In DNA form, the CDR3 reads TGCGCCAGCAGCCAGGGCGATACGCAGTATTTT.

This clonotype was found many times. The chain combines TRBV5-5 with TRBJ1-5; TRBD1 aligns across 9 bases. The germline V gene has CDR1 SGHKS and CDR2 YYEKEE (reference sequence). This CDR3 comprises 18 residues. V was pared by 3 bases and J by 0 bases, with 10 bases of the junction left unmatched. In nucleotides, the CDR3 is TGTGCCAGCAGCTCCGCGCGGAAGGACAGGGGTAGCAATCAGCCCCAGCATTTT. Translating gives CASSSARKDRGSNQPQHF.

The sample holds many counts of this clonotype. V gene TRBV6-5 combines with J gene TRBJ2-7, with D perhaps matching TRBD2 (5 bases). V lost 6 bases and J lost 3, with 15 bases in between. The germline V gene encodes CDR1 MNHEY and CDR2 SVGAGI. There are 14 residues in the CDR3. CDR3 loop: CASRLRATGYEQYF. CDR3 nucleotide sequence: TGTGCCAGCAGACTGAGGGCCACCGGCTACGAGCAGTACTTC.

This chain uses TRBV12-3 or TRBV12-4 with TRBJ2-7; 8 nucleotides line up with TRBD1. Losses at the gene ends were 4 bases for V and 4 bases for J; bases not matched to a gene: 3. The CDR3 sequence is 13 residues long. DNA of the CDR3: TGTGCCAGCAGTTCCGGACAGGGTTACGAGCAGTACTTC. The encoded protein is CASSSGQGYEQYF.

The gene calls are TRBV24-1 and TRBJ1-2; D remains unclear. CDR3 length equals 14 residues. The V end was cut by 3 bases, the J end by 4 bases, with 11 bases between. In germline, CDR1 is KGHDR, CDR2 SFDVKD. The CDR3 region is CATSDLDSIYGYTF. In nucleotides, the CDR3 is TGTGCCACCAGTGATCTTGACTCGATCTATGGCTACACCTTC.

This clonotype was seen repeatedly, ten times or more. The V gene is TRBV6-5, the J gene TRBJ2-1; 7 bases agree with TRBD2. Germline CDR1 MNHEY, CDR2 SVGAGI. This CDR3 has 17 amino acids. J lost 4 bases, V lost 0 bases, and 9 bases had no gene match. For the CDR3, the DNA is TGTGCCAGCAGTTACTCGATGCCTAGCGGTGTTTACAATGAGCAGTTCTTC. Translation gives CASSYSMPSGVYNEQFF.